One and the same sample provided the 25 T cell receptor beta chains below, sequenced in a study of T cells in localized non-small cell lung cancer. Repertoires were generated with immunoSEQ multiplex PCR, while TCRdb's copy carries only in-frame clones and drops some. The sample includes about 48,000 clones, about 72% of them seen just once. Sequenced here: peripheral blood, sampled before any cancer treatment. These receptors were collected from a man aged 40 to 75 with stage I squamous cell lung carcinoma.

This chain links TRBV27 with TRBJ2-1; D possibly corresponds to TRBD2 (5 bases). Germline V gene data show CDR1 as MNHEY and CDR2 as SMNVEV (reference sequence). The CDR3 is 13 amino acids. V lost 7 bases and J 2 bases, leaving 9 bases between the germline ends. DNA of the CDR3: TGTGCCAGCAAGGAGGATACCTACAATGAGCAGTTCTTC. Translated: CASKEDTYNEQFF.

This clone was counted a single time. The J gene is TRBJ1-3, the V gene TRBV19; D call uncertain. Trimming pared 8 bases from V and 8 bases from J, leaving 7 bases between. The germline CDR1 and CDR2 sequences are LNHDA and SQIVND (reference sequence). This CDR3 spans 10 amino acids. The CDR3 region is CASGFDTIYF. CDR3 in DNA: TGTGCCAGTGGGTTTGACACCATATATTTT.

The chain recombines TRBV7-8 with TRBJ1-3, with no clear D. The CDR3 has 12 residues. Trimming left V 0 bases short and J 8 bases short, with 5 bases between. Germline V gene sequence: CDR1 SGHVS, CDR2 FQNEAQ. The CDR3 DNA reads as TGTGCCAGCAGCTTAGCCGCGGACACCATATATTTT. Translation: CASSLAADTIYF.

The chain joins TRBV18 to TRBJ2-1; D possibly corresponds to TRBD1 (6 bases). Trimming pared 6 bases from V and 10 bases from J, leaving 16 bases between. Germline lookup yields CDR1 KGHSH and CDR2 LQKENI. The CDR3 consists of 13 residues. CDR3 sequence: CASSLMEQGEQFF. The CDR3 nucleotides read TGTGCCAGCTCCCTAATGGAACAGGGAGAGCAGTTCTTC. The full variable domain, its missing parts supplied by reference TRBV18 and TRBJ2-1, is NAGVMQNPRHLVRRRGQEARLRCSPMKGHSHVYWYRQLPEEGLKFMVYLQKENIIDESGMPKERFSAEFPKEGPSILRIQQVVRGDSAAYFCASSLMEQGEQFFGPGTRLTVL.

The chain joins TRBV6-5 to TRBJ2-3; the D gene is possibly TRBD2 (5 bases). Trimming took off 4 bases at V and 5 bases at J, with 13 bases between the two ends. This CDR3 contains 14 residues. The germline gives CDR1 MNHEY, CDR2 SVGAGI. In DNA form, the CDR3 reads TGTGCCAGCAGTTCCCGACGGGGAAGAGATACGCAGTATTTT. Protein product: CASSSRRGRDTQYF.

V usage is TRBV7-3 and J usage is TRBJ2-2, with TRBD1 matching 9 bases. The CDR3 totals 16 residues. V shed 2 bases and J 8 bases; nucleotides not matched to a gene: 9. Germline V lookup: CDR1 SGHTA, CDR2 FQGTGA. This CDR3 is CASSLFWGQGIGELFF. The CDR3 DNA sequence: TGTGCCAGCAGCTTATTTTGGGGACAGGGAATTGGGGAGCTGTTTTTT.

The chain links TRBV9 to TRBJ2-2; 9 nucleotides agree with TRBD1. Trimming took 5 bases from V and 4 from J; bases not matched to a gene: 6. The V gene's germline CDR1 is SGDLS and CDR2 YYNGEE. This CDR3 has 15 residues. CDR3 protein: CASSFDRGTTGELFF. The CDR3 nucleotides read TGTGCCAGCAGTTTCGACAGGGGGACCACCGGGGAGCTGTTTTTT.

The chain has TRBV27 and TRBJ1-4; tentatively, D is TRBD1 (6 bases). The germline V gene encodes CDR1 MNHEY and CDR2 SMNVEV (reference sequence). The CDR3 totals 17 residues. Trimming shortened V by 4 bases and J by 3 bases, and 18 bases separated the two germline ends. DNA of the CDR3: TGTGCCAGCAGTTCTACAGGGTTCGGAAATTCTAATGAAAAACTGTTTTTT. It is translated as CASSSTGFGNSNEKLFF.

The rearrangement uses TRBV7-3 and TRBJ2-1; tentative D call: TRBD2 (6 bases). The CDR3 runs to 14 residues. The V end lost 3 bases, the J end lost 2 bases, and 8 bases lay between the germline ends. Germline CDR1 and CDR2: SGHTA and FQGTGA. The CDR3 bases are TGTGCCAGCAGCTTGGGGGGAACCTACAATGAGCAGTTCTTC. This translates into CASSLGGTYNEQFF.

The chain employs TRBV4-1 and TRBJ2-1; TRBD1 agrees at 7 bases. Germline V gene lookup returns CDR1 MGHRA and CDR2 YSYEKL. V shed 3 bases, J shed 7 bases, and the junction held 3 bases outside the gene matches. The CDR3 sequence is 13 residues long. The DNA for the CDR3 is TGCGCCAGCAGCCAGACAGGGTTGAATGAGCAGTTCTTC. It specifies CASSQTGLNEQFF.

The rearrangement joins TRBV10-2 to TRBJ1-1, with D possibly TRBD1 on 5 matching bases. Germline values: CDR1 WSHSY, CDR2 SAAADI. CDR3 length: 14 residues. V dropped 7 bases and J dropped 4 bases, with 16 bases sitting between them. The DNA for the CDR3 is TGCGCCAGCATGCAGGCAGGGAGTGGCACTGAAGCTTTCTTT. It yields the protein CASMQAGSGTEAFF.

V and J are TRBV7-8 and TRBJ2-1, with D possibly called TRBD1 or TRBD2 (5 bases each). This CDR3 is built from 16 residues. V lost 3 bases and J 0 bases, leaving 12 bases between the germline ends. Per germline, CDR1 SGHVS and CDR2 FQNEAQ. The CDR3 is CASSLGTQNSYNEQFF. In nucleotides, the CDR3 is TGTGCCAGCAGCTTGGGGACCCAAAACTCCTACAATGAGCAGTTCTTC. Combining the CDR3 with reference TRBV7-8 and TRBJ2-1 gives the whole variable domain GAGVSQSPRYKVAKRGQDVALRCDPISGHVSLFWYQQALGQGPEFLTYFQNEAQLDKSGLPSDRFFAERPEGSVSTLKIQRTQQEDSAVYLCASSLGTQNSYNEQFFGPGTRLTVL.

The chain joins TRBV9 to TRBJ2-5, with 7 bases matching TRBD1. The ends lost 3 bases at V and 4 bases at J; junction bases unmatched: 3. The CDR3 sequence is 13 residues long. Germline V CDR1 and CDR2: SGDLS, YYNGEE. CDR3 amino acids: CASSDYRGETQYF. The CDR3 nucleotides are TGTGCCAGCAGCGATTACAGGGGAGAGACCCAGTACTTC.

This chain connects TRBV4-1 to TRBJ2-7; perhaps TRBD2 as D (5 bases). The V and J ends lost 4 bases and 4 bases respectively, with 17 bases between them. CDR3 length: 15 amino acids. Germline V gene data show CDR1 as MGHRA and CDR2 as YSYEKL. The CDR3 sequence: CASSPSKSGSYEQYF. The CDR3 DNA reads as TGCGCCAGCAGCCCCAGTAAGTCGGGATCGTACGAGCAGTACTTC.

The rearrangement joins TRBV5-1 to TRBJ2-5; a possible D gene is TRBD2 (5 bases). This CDR3 comprises 13 residues. The V end lost 5 bases, the J end lost 5 bases, and 13 bases lay between the germline ends. Germline assignment: CDR1 SGHRS and CDR2 YFSETQ. The CDR3 loop reads CASSSGSEETQYF. The CDR3 DNA reads TGCGCCAGCAGTTCGGGATCCGAGGAGACCCAGTACTTC.

V and J are TRBV5-1 and TRBJ2-7, with 7 bases fitting TRBD2. Trimming removed 0 bases from V and 7 bases from J; junction bases left unmatched: 7. Germline CDR1 reads SGHRS; CDR2 reads YFSETQ. The CDR3 has 14 amino acids. CDR3 in DNA: TGCGCCAGCAGCTTGGATCCGGGAGGAGGTGAGCAGTACTTC. It encodes CASSLDPGGGEQYF.

V gene TRBV18 combines with J gene TRBJ1-5; 10 nucleotides align to TRBD1. Germline assignment: CDR1 KGHSH and CDR2 LQKENI. The CDR3 length is 16 residues. Trimming removed 0 bases from V and 3 bases from J; junction bases left unmatched: 2. The DNA for the CDR3 is TGTGCCAGCTCACCACCCGGGACAGGGGTCAATCAGCCCCAGCATTTT. It yields the protein CASSPPGTGVNQPQHF.

J is TRBJ2-7 and V is TRBV4-1, with TRBD1 as a possible D gene (6 bases). V was trimmed by 2 bases and J by 2 bases, leaving 10 bases between them. The germline gives CDR1 MGHRA, CDR2 YSYEKL. The CDR3 runs to 14 residues. This CDR3 is CASSQPGQAYEQYF. The CDR3 DNA reads TGCGCCAGCAGCCAACCGGGACAAGCCTACGAGCAGTACTTC.

The chain recombines TRBV5-5 with TRBJ2-1; 13 bases map to TRBD2. There are 16 residues in the CDR3. With V trimmed by 1 base and J by 4 bases, 2 bases remained unmatched. Germline lookup yields CDR1 SGHKS and CDR2 YYEKEE (reference sequence). This CDR3 is CASSLTTSGGYNEQFF. The CDR3 DNA follows: TGTGCCAGCAGCTTGACGACTAGCGGGGGGTACAATGAGCAGTTCTTC.

The chain couples TRBV30 to TRBJ2-5; the D is unclear. Trimming stripped 2 bases from V and 4 bases from J, with 8 bases between. This CDR3 is 12 amino acids long. CDR1 and CDR2 (germline): GTSNPN, SVGIG (reference sequence). In DNA, the CDR3 is TGTGCCTGGAGTCGGGCAGCAGAGACCCAGTACTTC. It yields the protein CAWSRAAETQYF.

With regard to this clone: Other DNA variants within this sample encode the same CDR3. The V call is TRBV18, the J call TRBJ2-2; the match to TRBD1 covers 9 bases. With V trimmed by 0 bases and J by 1 base, 0 bases remained unmatched. CDR1 is KGHSH and CDR2 is LQKENI in the germline V gene. This CDR3 has 16 amino acids. The CDR3 DNA reads TGTGCCAGCTCACCACCGACAGGGGGGAACACCGGGGAGCTGTTTTTT. Its protein is CASSPPTGGNTGELFF.

This rearrangement joins TRBV18 to TRBJ2-6; a weak D match, TRBD1 (5 bases). The germline CDR1 and CDR2 sequences are KGHSH and LQKENI. The CDR3 is 18 amino acids. Deletions cut 1 base from V and 0 bases from J, with 13 bases between. As DNA, the CDR3 is TGTGCCAGCTCACCACAGCAGGGTAACAGCTCTGGGGCCAACGTCCTGACTTTC. Residues: CASSPQQGNSSGANVLTF.

The CDR3 bases are TGTGCCAGCAGCCAAGTTTTCTCTGGGGGGGCTGGAAACACCATATATTTT. Its protein is CASSQVFSGGAGNTIYF. J is TRBJ1-3 and V is TRBV4-2; the D gene is possibly TRBD1 (5 bases). The germline gives CDR1 LGHNA, CDR2 YNFKEQ. With 1 base removed from V and 2 bases from J, the gap between germline ends came to 15 bases. The CDR3 covers 17 residues.

The count of this clone is one. CDR3 in DNA: TGTGCCAGCAAGTTCGGCCGAATGGATTCACCCCTCCACTTT. Translating gives CASKFGRMDSPLHF. This sequence joins TRBV6-5 and TRBJ1-6; no firm D call. CDR1 and CDR2 (germline): MNHEY, SVGAGI. The CDR3 loop spans 14 amino acids. Between the trimmed V and J ends, which lost 7 bases and 8 bases, there was a span of 15 bases.

This clone was observed a handful of times. This sequence joins TRBV15 and TRBJ2-5, with TRBD2 matching over 8 bases. J lost 3 bases, V lost 5 bases, and 2 bases had no gene match. There are 13 residues in the CDR3. From germline, CDR1 is LNHNV and CDR2 YYDKDF (reference sequence). This chain's CDR3 is CATSGSGEETQYF. As DNA, the CDR3 is TGTGCCACCAGCGGTAGCGGGGAAGAGACCCAGTACTTC. The variable domain in full, with the rest retrieved from reference TRBV15 and TRBJ2-5, is DAMVIQNPRYQVTQFGKPVTLSCSQTLNHNVMYWYQQKSSQAPKLLFHYYDKDFNNEADTPDNFQSRRPNTSFCFLDIRSPGLGDTAMYLCATSGSGEETQYFGPGTRLLVL.